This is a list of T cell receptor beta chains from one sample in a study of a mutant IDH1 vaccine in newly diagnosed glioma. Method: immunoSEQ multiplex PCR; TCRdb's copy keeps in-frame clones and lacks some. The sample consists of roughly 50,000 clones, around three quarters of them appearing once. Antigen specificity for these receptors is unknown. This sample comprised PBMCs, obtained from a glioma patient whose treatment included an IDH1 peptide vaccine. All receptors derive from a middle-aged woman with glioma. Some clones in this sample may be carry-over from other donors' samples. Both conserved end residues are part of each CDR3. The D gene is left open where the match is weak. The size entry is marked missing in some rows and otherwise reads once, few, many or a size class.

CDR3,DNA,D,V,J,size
CASSPNRKPILGTLAAFF,TGTGCCAGTAGTCCCAACAGGAAACCTATCCTAGGAACACTAGCAGCTTTCTTT,NA,TRBV19,TRBJ1-1,NA
CASSFRGSYTGELFF,TGTGCCAGCAGCTTCCGGGGGTCCTACACCGGGGAGCTGTTTTTT,NA,TRBV5-4,TRBJ2-2,NA
CASRVRGPLSGYTF,TGTGCCAGCAGAGTCAGGGGGCCCCTTAGTGGCTACACCTTC,TRBD1,TRBV6-4,TRBJ1-2,NA
CATSRDSGPYIQYF,TGTGCCACCAGCAGAGATTCAGGGCCATACATTCAGTACTTC,NA,TRBV15,TRBJ2-4,once
CASSNSRGPNEKLFF,TGTGCCAGCAGCAACAGCAGGGGGCCTAATGAAAAACTGTTTTTT,TRBD1,TRBV11-2,TRBJ1-4,NA
CASSFGTGDGYTF,TGCGCCAGCAGCTTTGGGACAGGTGATGGCTACACCTTC,TRBD1,TRBV5-1,TRBJ1-2,NA
CASRLMGAGEYEQYF,TGTGCCAGCAGATTAATGGGAGCAGGGGAGTACGAGCAGTACTTC,NA,TRBV5-4,TRBJ2-7,NA
CASSPTRWGPEAFF,TGTGCCAGCAGCCCTACGAGGTGGGGCCCTGAAGCTTTCTTT,NA,TRBV7-2,TRBJ1-1,NA
CASKETGATGNTIYF,TGTGCCAGCAAGGAGACGGGGGCTACTGGAAACACCATATATTTT,NA,TRBV6-6,TRBJ1-3,NA
CASTLTPLLAGGTDTQYF,TGTGCCAGTACCCTCACCCCTCTACTAGCGGGGGGCACAGATACGCAGTATTTT,TRBD2,TRBV19,TRBJ2-3,NA
CASSYSHAGSFGYTF,TGTGCCAGCAGTTACTCGCATGCAGGGTCTTTTGGCTACACCTTC,NA,TRBV6-5,TRBJ1-2,NA
CAWSREIQYF,TGTGCCTGGAGTCGAGAGATCCAGTACTTC,NA,TRBV30,TRBJ2-5,once
CASSEGLAGVNEQFF,TGTGCCAGCAGTGAGGGGCTAGCGGGGGTCAATGAGCAGTTCTTC,TRBD2,TRBV25-1,TRBJ2-1,NA
CASSPVGTGHTEAFF,TGTGCCAGCAGTCCCGTAGGGACAGGGCATACTGAAGCTTTCTTT,TRBD1,TRBV6-1,TRBJ1-1,few
CSVDSGSYGYTF,TGCAGCGTTGATTCCGGGAGCTATGGCTACACCTTC,NA,TRBV29-1,TRBJ1-2,NA
CASSALGAGGPITHEQYF,TGTGCCAGCAGTGCTTTAGGAGCGGGGGGCCCAATTACCCACGAGCAGTACTTC,TRBD2,TRBV25-1,TRBJ2-7,few
CASSQPTGRITGELFF,TGCGCCAGCAGTCAACCGACAGGGCGCATTACCGGGGAGCTGTTTTTT,TRBD1,TRBV23-1,TRBJ2-2,NA
CASSWNTSPQETQYF,TGTGCCAGCAGCTGGAATACTTCGCCCCAAGAGACCCAGTACTTC,NA,TRBV7-8,TRBJ2-5,NA
CASSLKGTGGHGYTF,TGTGCCAGCAGCTTAAAGGGGACAGGGGGCCACGGCTACACCTTC,TRBD1,TRBV7-2,TRBJ1-2,NA
CAWSADSSSYEQYF,TGTGCCTGGAGTGCGGACAGTAGCTCCTACGAGCAGTACTTC,NA,TRBV30,TRBJ2-7,NA
CASSENQAEQYF,TGTGCCAGCAGCGAAAATCAGGCGGAGCAGTACTTC,NA,TRBV2,TRBJ2-7,NA
CASSATPRRGRNTIYF,TGTGCCAGCAGTGCTACCCCTAGGAGGGGACGAAACACCATATATTTT,NA,TRBV6-4,TRBJ1-3,NA
CASSPTGVRETQYF,TGTGCCAGCAGTCCAACGGGGGTGAGAGAGACCCAGTACTTC,NA,TRBV9,TRBJ2-5,NA
CASAGLGLAGGRSTGELFF,TGCGCCAGCGCAGGCCTTGGACTAGCGGGGGGGCGTTCCACCGGGGAGCTGTTTTTT,TRBD2,TRBV4-1,TRBJ2-2,NA
CASGTSGRHTGELFF,TGCGCCAGTGGGACTAGCGGGAGGCACACCGGGGAGCTGTTTTTT,TRBD2,TRBV5-1,TRBJ2-2,NA
CASKETDNEKLFF,TGTGCCAGCAAGGAGACAGATAATGAAAAACTGTTTTTT,NA,TRBV21-1,TRBJ1-4,NA
CASSLDAIYDNSNQPQHF,TGTGCCAGCAGCTTAGATGCGATATATGATAATAGCAATCAGCCCCAGCATTTT,NA,TRBV7-8,TRBJ1-5,NA
CAWNSPGTGTYEQYF,TGTGCCTGGAACTCGCCCGGGACAGGGACATACGAGCAGTACTTC,TRBD1,TRBV30,TRBJ2-7,NA
CASSERDGYNEQFF,TGTGCCAGCAGCGAAAGGGACGGCTACAATGAGCAGTTCTTC,NA,TRBV9,TRBJ2-1,NA
CSVEAQGGGANVLTF,TGCAGCGTAGAGGCGCAGGGTGGTGGGGCCAACGTCCTGACTTTC,NA,TRBV29-1,TRBJ2-6,NA
CASSLEGLPQNTQYF,TGCGCCAGCAGCTTGGAGGGACTACCACAAAATACGCAGTATTTT,TRBD2,TRBV5-1,TRBJ2-3,NA
CASSLAGGGGYTF,TGTGCCAGCAGCTTGGCCGGGGGTGGGGGCTACACCTTC,NA,TRBV5-6,TRBJ1-2,few
CASSRHLGGSYEQYF,TGCGCCAGCAGCCGCCACCTGGGGGGCTCCTACGAGCAGTACTTC,NA,TRBV4-3,TRBJ2-7,NA
CASSRDRANYGYTF,TGTGCCAGCAGCCGGGACAGGGCTAACTATGGCTACACCTTC,TRBD1,TRBV5-6,TRBJ1-2,NA
CAIHRGHGYTF,TGTGCCATACACAGGGGCCATGGCTACACCTTC,TRBD1,TRBV19,TRBJ1-2,NA
CASSVVGRGASTEAFF,TGTGCCAGCAGCGTGGTGGGTAGGGGAGCGAGCACTGAAGCTTTCTTT,NA,TRBV9,TRBJ1-1,NA
CASKQTRSWTQYF,TGTGCCAGCAAACAAACGAGGAGTTGGACCCAGTACTTC,NA,TRBV6-1,TRBJ2-5,once
CARGVSTDTQYF,TGTGCCAGGGGGGTGAGCACAGATACGCAGTATTTT,NA,TRBV6-1,TRBJ2-3,NA
CASSLSMGQGGYGYTF,TGCGCCAGCAGCTTGTCAATGGGACAGGGAGGCTATGGCTACACCTTC,TRBD1,TRBV5-1,TRBJ1-2,few
CASSLGTSGDNEQFF,TGTGCCAGCAGCTTGGGGACTAGCGGGGATAATGAGCAGTTCTTC,TRBD2,TRBV5-4,TRBJ2-1,NA
CASRQTSGKTQYF,TGTGCCAGCAGGCAAACTAGCGGGAAGACCCAGTACTTC,TRBD2,TRBV5-4,TRBJ2-5,NA
CASSERSGHLSSYNEQFF,TGTGCCAGCAGTGAACGCTCGGGACATCTTAGCTCCTACAATGAGCAGTTCTTC,NA,TRBV25-1,TRBJ2-1,NA
CASSLTDSYGYTF,TGCGCCAGCAGCCTGACGGATTCCTATGGCTACACCTTC,NA,TRBV4-1,TRBJ1-2,once
CASSSQSRPRGYEQYF,TGTGCCAGCAGCTCCCAATCTCGGCCCAGGGGCTACGAGCAGTACTTC,NA,TRBV5-6,TRBJ2-7,NA
CASSVEVAYNEQFF,TGTGCCAGCAGCGTAGAGGTAGCGTACAATGAGCAGTTCTTC,NA,TRBV9,TRBJ2-1,NA
CASSPGTGINSPLHF,TGTGCCAGCAGCCCTGGGACAGGGATAAATTCACCCCTCCACTTT,TRBD1,TRBV7-8,TRBJ1-6,NA